Sequencing of this TCR beta chain was carried out in a study of blood T cell repertoires in COVID-19. Study-level information: T cells, B-cell-depleted T cells, or PBMCs supplied cDNA or gDNA.

Repertoires were generated with immunoSEQ multiplex PCR, while TCRdb's copy carries only in-frame clones and drops some. The table lists approximately 84,000 clones, around four fifths of them singletons. This clone has just a few counts. Germline CDR1 and CDR2: MDHEN and SYDVKM. The CDR3 loop spans 12 amino acids. V lost 8 bases and J 6 bases, leaving 11 bases between the germline ends. This TCR was recovered from a human donor in a cohort sampled during active COVID-19. The chain couples TRBV28 to TRBJ1-5; the D gene is possibly TRBD1 (6 bases). What was sequenced was peripheral blood. The CDR3 is CASGTTFQPQHF. The CDR3, as DNA: TGTGCCAGCGGGACAACTTTTCAGCCCCAGCATTTT.